This T cell receptor beta chain was identified in a study of blood T cell repertoires in COVID-19. Study background: The samples span acute and convalescent COVID-19 from the United States, Italy and Spain. From T cells, B-cell-depleted T cells, or PBMCs came the material, which was cDNA or gDNA.

Seattle researchers signed up patients amid active infection and tracked them longitudinally. As originally analysed: Reference gene primer amplification gave nucleated cell count estimates. Only in-frame clones appear in the TCRdb table, and some are missing; sequencing was by immunoSEQ multiplex PCR. The V and J calls and clone size come from that table; D and trimming were worked out from the DNA. The top ten hold roughly 6.4% of the sample, which has about 160,000 clones, approximately 80% seen once. The sequencing input was peripheral blood. This receptor was identified in a middle-aged woman with COVID-19, enrolled during active disease.

The CDR3 protein is CATSRRLGTGVNEQFF. The DNA for the CDR3 is TGTGCCACCAGCCGTCGACTAGGGACAGGGGTCAATGAGCAGTTCTTC. The chain links TRBV15 to TRBJ2-1; 10 bases fit TRBD1. This CDR3 is 16 amino acids long. Per the germline V gene, CDR1 is LNHNV and CDR2 is YYDKDF (reference sequence). V lost 5 bases, J lost 6 bases, and 10 bases stayed unmatched.